The 27 T cell receptor beta chains in this list originate from one sample, sequenced in a study of blood T cell repertoires in COVID-19. Using immunoSEQ multiplex PCR, the repertoire was profiled, and TCRdb retains in-frame clones only, with some absent. Among 50,000 to 65,000 clones listed, around nine tenths were seen once. The sequenced sample consisted of peripheral blood. These receptors came from a man in his sixties or seventies with acute or convalescent COVID-19.

This chain links TRBV7-8 with TRBJ2-1; no clear D gene. Germline values: CDR1 SGHVS, CDR2 FQNEAQ. This CDR3 has 16 residues. Trimming shortened V by 2 bases and J by 0 bases, and 11 bases separated the two germline ends. The CDR3 nucleotides read TGTGCCAGCAGCTTATATGCGGAAAGCTCCTACAATGAGCAGTTCTTC. It codes for CASSLYAESSYNEQFF.

The genes are TRBV6-2 or TRBV6-3 and TRBJ1-6, with 9 bases that match TRBD1. The CDR3 sequence is 16 residues long. Losses at the gene ends were 6 bases for V and 10 bases for J; bases not matched to a gene: 13. Germline CDR1 is MNHEY and CDR2 is SVGEGT. This chain's CDR3 is CASSTGQGRVDSPLHF. The CDR3 nucleotides read TGTGCCAGCAGCACCGGACAGGGGAGGGTTGACTCACCCCTCCACTTT.

V and J are TRBV5-1 and TRBJ2-1; 9 bases are a match to TRBD2. The CDR3 loop spans 15 amino acids. V dropped 0 bases and J dropped 4; count of bases not matched to a gene: 2. CDR1 is SGHRS and CDR2 is YFSETQ in the germline V gene. CDR3 DNA sequence: TGCGCCAGCAGCTTGGCTGCGGGGGGGTACAATGAGCAGTTCTTC. Translation: CASSLAAGGYNEQFF.

The genes are TRBV10-3 and TRBJ1-2; the match to TRBD1 covers 8 bases. The germline CDR1 and CDR2 sequences are ENHRY and SYGVKD. J gave up 5 bases and V 4 bases, and 0 bases lay outside the gene matches. The CDR3 sequence is 12 residues long. CDR3 loop: CAISGQGYGYTF. The DNA of the CDR3 is TGTGCCATCAGTGGACAGGGGTATGGCTACACCTTC.

The CDR3 loop is CSAIDGAHGIEAFF. As DNA, the CDR3 is TGCAGTGCTATTGATGGGGCACATGGGATAGAAGCTTTCTTT. The chain recombines TRBV20-1 with TRBJ1-1, with D tentatively TRBD1 (5 bases). The CDR3 consists of 14 residues. Germline CDR1 and CDR2: DFQATT and SNEGSKA (reference sequence). V gave up 4 bases and J gave up 8 bases, with 20 bases separating them.

This chain uses TRBV28 with TRBJ2-7, with a possible D match to TRBD1 (6 bases). V lost 3 bases to trimming and J lost 0 bases, with 12 bases between them. This CDR3 is 15 amino acids long. CDR1 MDHEN and CDR2 SYDVKM come from the germline V gene. Here the CDR3 reads CASSFLGQNSYEQYF. The CDR3 DNA reads TGTGCCAGCAGTTTCCTGGGACAAAACTCCTACGAGCAGTACTTC.

The chain employs TRBV5-6 and TRBJ2-1; TRBD2 is a possible D gene (6 bases). The germline V gene has CDR1 SGHDT and CDR2 YYEEEE. The CDR3 has 15 amino acids. The germline V and J ends were trimmed by 6 bases and 3 bases, with 16 bases remaining between them. The CDR3 DNA reads TGTGCCAGCACCCTTAGCGGTTCGTTCTACAATGAGCAGTTCTTC. Translated: CASTLSGSFYNEQFF.

This sequence joins TRBV6-1 and TRBJ1-2; maybe TRBD1 (6 bases). CDR1 and CDR2 (germline): MNHNS, SASEGT. V was clipped by 4 bases and J by 5 bases, with 20 bases between them. This CDR3 has 16 residues. This chain's CDR3 is CASSVPGHTVRYGYTF. DNA for the CDR3: TGTGCCAGCAGTGTGCCGGGACATACTGTCAGATATGGCTACACCTTC.

The genes are TRBV2 and TRBJ1-4, with no clear D. Germline V lookup: CDR1 SNHLY, CDR2 FYNNEI. Between the trimmed V and J ends, which lost 1 base and 1 base, there was a span of 7 bases. The CDR3 sequence is 15 residues long. This chain's CDR3 is CASSEGRVTNEKLFF. CDR3 in DNA: TGTGCCAGCAGTGAAGGTCGAGTAACTAATGAAAAACTGTTTTTT.

The chain employs TRBV5-5 and TRBJ2-5; 8 bases are shared with TRBD2. Germline CDR1 SGHKS, CDR2 YYEKEE (reference sequence). V shed 0 bases, J shed 6 bases, and the junction held 10 bases outside the gene matches. CDR3 length: 16 amino acids. The CDR3: CASSLGIRGGMKTQYF. CDR3 bases: TGTGCCAGCAGCTTGGGAATACGGGGGGGCATGAAGACCCAGTACTTC.

The V call is TRBV13, the J call TRBJ2-2, with TRBD1 matching over 9 bases. The J segment lost 5 bases and the V segment lost 2 bases, leaving 3 bases of the junction unmatched. Germline CDR1 PRHDT, CDR2 FYEKMQ (reference sequence). This CDR3 is built from 15 residues. CDR3 coding DNA: TGTGCCAGCAGCTTATATGGGACAGGGACCGGGGAGCTGTTTTTT. Protein sequence: CASSLYGTGTGELFF.

This chain connects TRBV10-3 to TRBJ2-7; D is unclear. CDR1 is ENHRY, CDR2 SYGVKD, per germline. CDR3 size: 11 residues. The germline V and J ends were trimmed by 2 bases and 7 bases, with 6 bases remaining between them. This CDR3 reads CAISELTEQYF. As DNA, the CDR3 is TGTGCCATCAGTGAGCTGACAGAGCAGTACTTC.

The V call is TRBV7-3, the J call TRBJ1-1; 8 bases are a match to TRBD1. Germline loops: CDR1 SGHTA, CDR2 FQGTGA. The CDR3 sequence is 14 residues long. V dropped 5 bases and J dropped 5; count of bases not matched to a gene: 7. DNA of the CDR3: TGTGCCAGCAGCCCTCAGGGGGCCGGAACTGAAGCTTTCTTT. Protein product: CASSPQGAGTEAFF.

V gene TRBV3-1 (or the pseudogene TRBV3-2) combines with J gene TRBJ2-3, with D tentatively TRBD1 (7 bases). The CDR3 extends over 15 amino acids. V dropped 2 bases and J dropped 1 base, with 10 bases sitting between them. Germline CDR1 LGHDT, CDR2 YNNKEL (reference sequence). For the CDR3, the DNA is TGTGCCAGCAGCCAACGCGGGACAGGCACAGATACGCAGTATTTT. Its protein product is CASSQRGTGTDTQYF.

The chain joins TRBV7-9 to TRBJ2-3; 9 bases are shared with TRBD2. J lost 4 bases, V lost 5 bases, and 16 bases had no gene match. The CDR3 is 18 amino acids. Germline V gives CDR1 SEHNR, CDR2 FQNEAQ (reference sequence). CDR3 sequence reads: CASSPLAGKIIGPDTQYF. CDR3 nucleotides: TGTGCCAGCAGCCCTCTAGCGGGGAAAATAATAGGTCCAGATACGCAGTATTTT.

This chain links TRBV5-1 with TRBJ1-4; 7 nucleotides align to TRBD1. The CDR3 totals 11 residues. Unmatched junction bases numbered 2, after V lost 3 bases and J lost 12 bases. The germline gives CDR1 SGHRS, CDR2 YFSETQ. The CDR3 bases are TGCGCCAGCAGCTACGACAGGGAACTGTTTTTT. It specifies CASSYDRELFF.

This chain joins TRBV7-8 and TRBJ2-2; 10 nucleotides align to TRBD2. V lost 4 bases and J lost 0; bases outside the gene matches: 8. The CDR3 length is 18 residues. Germline assignment: CDR1 SGHVS and CDR2 FQNEAQ. CDR3 loop: CASSSPSGGRPNTGELFF. CDR3 coding DNA: TGTGCCAGCAGCTCGCCTAGCGGGGGCCGTCCGAACACCGGGGAGCTGTTTTTT.

The rearrangement uses TRBV27 and TRBJ2-3, with TRBD1 matching 7 bases. The CDR3 length is 13 residues. Germline V gene lookup returns CDR1 MNHEY and CDR2 SMNVEV (reference sequence). With V trimmed by 2 bases and J by 6 bases, 2 bases remained unmatched. The CDR3 loop reads CASSLQGVDTQYF. As DNA, the CDR3 is TGTGCCAGCAGTTTACAGGGGGTGGATACGCAGTATTTT.

The rearrangement joins TRBV18 to TRBJ2-5; D might be TRBD1 (5 bases). V was clipped by 4 bases and J by 3 bases, with 12 bases between them. This CDR3 comprises 14 residues. Germline CDR1 is KGHSH and CDR2 is LQKENI. CDR3 bases: TGTGCCAGCTCACTCTTTACAGGAGAAGAGACCCAGTACTTC. It specifies CASSLFTGEETQYF. Combining the CDR3 with reference TRBV18 and TRBJ2-5 gives the whole variable domain NAGVMQNPRHLVRRRGQEARLRCSPMKGHSHVYWYRQLPEEGLKFMVYLQKENIIDESGMPKERFSAEFPKEGPSILRIQQVVRGDSAAYFCASSLFTGEETQYFGPGTRLLVL.

The chain uses TRBV7-9 and TRBJ2-7, with 12 bases identical to TRBD2. The CDR3 spans 14 residues. Losses at the gene ends were 5 bases for V and 5 bases for J; bases not matched to a gene: 4. Germline loops: CDR1 SEHNR, CDR2 FQNEAQ (reference sequence). CDR3 bases: TGTGCCAGCAGCCCAAGACTAGCGGGGGACGAGCAGTACTTC. This translates into CASSPRLAGDEQYF.

The rearrangement joins TRBV19 to TRBJ1-5, with D tentatively TRBD1 (5 bases). With 7 bases removed from V and 0 bases from J, the gap between germline ends came to 16 bases. This CDR3 is built from 16 residues. Germline-derived CDR1 and CDR2 are LNHDA and SQIVND (reference sequence). The CDR3 here is CASTDWGGYSNQPQHF. In DNA, the CDR3 is TGTGCCAGTACAGATTGGGGGGGATATAGCAATCAGCCCCAGCATTTT. Complete variable domain (other parts from reference TRBV19 and TRBJ1-5): DGGITQSPKYLFRKEGQNVTLSCEQNLNHDAMYWYRQDPGQGLRLIYYSQIVNDFQKGDIAEGYSVSREKKESFPLTVTSAQKNPTAFYLCASTDWGGYSNQPQHFGDGTRLSIL.

Here the CDR3 reads CATRRDNSNQPQHF. Here the CDR3 DNA reads TGTGCCACCCGAAGGGACAATAGCAATCAGCCCCAGCATTTT. The V and J genes are TRBV6-5 and TRBJ1-5; tentative D call: TRBD1 (6 bases). CDR3 length equals 14 residues. The germline V gene encodes CDR1 MNHEY and CDR2 SVGAGI. The germline V and J ends were trimmed by 10 bases and 0 bases, with 13 bases remaining between them.

This sequence joins TRBV6-2 or TRBV6-3 and TRBJ1-5; D is possibly TRBD1 (5 bases). Trimming removed 5 bases at V and 7 bases at J, with 15 bases between. Looked up from germline, CDR1 is MNHEY and CDR2 is SVGEGT. The CDR3 loop spans 14 amino acids. The CDR3 DNA sequence: TGTGCCAGCAGTAGCACAGGAACCCTACAGCCCCAGCATTTT. It is translated as CASSSTGTLQPQHF.

By frequency in the sample, this clone is medium-sized (0.01 to 0.1%). The chain combines TRBV19 with TRBJ1-5; D possibly corresponds to TRBD1 (6 bases). Germline loops: CDR1 LNHDA, CDR2 SQIVND (reference sequence). V was cut by 5 bases and J by 7 bases, with 12 bases left in between. The CDR3 consists of 13 residues. The CDR3 DNA follows: TGTGCCAGTAGTGGGGGCAGGGCGCAGCCCCAGCATTTT. It yields the protein CASSGGRAQPQHF.

This chain links TRBV5-1 with TRBJ2-3, with D possibly being TRBD2 (6 bases). The V end lost 2 bases, the J end lost 3 bases, and 7 bases lay between the germline ends. CDR3 length: 13 residues. Germline V gene data show CDR1 as SGHRS and CDR2 as YFSETQ. Here the CDR3 reads CASSFGGTDTQYF. CDR3 DNA: TGCGCCAGCAGCTTTGGGGGGACAGATACGCAGTATTTT.

The gene calls are TRBV4-3 and TRBJ2-1; TRBD1 aligns across 7 bases. V dropped 2 bases and J dropped 6; count of bases not matched to a gene: 7. This CDR3 is built from 15 residues. Per germline, CDR1 LGHNA and CDR2 YSLEER. Written as DNA, the CDR3 is TGCGCCAGCAGCCAATCGGACAGGTCGGTCAATGAGCAGTTCTTC. It codes for CASSQSDRSVNEQFF.

The DNA of the CDR3 is TGTGCCAGCAGCTCCCCCGGGACAGTGAACACTGAAGCTTTCTTT. This encodes CASSSPGTVNTEAFF. The chain has TRBV7-9 and TRBJ1-1; 7 positions match TRBD1. Germline trimming cut 4 bases from V and 0 bases from J; bases unmatched to any gene: 5. Germline loops: CDR1 SEHNR, CDR2 FQNEAQ (reference sequence). The CDR3 sequence is 15 residues long.